Reported below is one T cell receptor (beta chain). Its target is unknown. Primers for the PCR totalled 60 Vbeta and 13 Jbeta. Here immunoSEQ multiplex PCR was the method, and the copy in TCRdb shows in-frame clones only, minus some. This sample has under 200,000 clones, with roughly 79% found just once. The V end was cut by 3 bases, the J end by 3 bases, with 15 bases between. The V gene's germline CDR1 is MNHNS and CDR2 SASEGT. This CDR3 spans 15 amino acids. These data originate in a study of cytomegalovirus exposure and HLA in healthy donors. General observations from the study: The majority of CMV-associated TCR beta chains were reported as apparently HLA-restricted in a later analysis. With later analysis, a missense DCLRE1C variant became linked to TCR beta V- and J-gene trimming.

Sequenced sample: PBMCs. The clonotype comes from a woman aged 30 to 39 in good health and CMV-seropositive. The chain is built from TRBV6-1 and TRBJ2-7; TRBD1 might be the D (5 bases). The CDR3 region is CASSDSGYKSYEQYF. The CDR3, as DNA: TGTGCCAGCAGTGATTCAGGGTATAAGAGCTACGAGCAGTACTTC.